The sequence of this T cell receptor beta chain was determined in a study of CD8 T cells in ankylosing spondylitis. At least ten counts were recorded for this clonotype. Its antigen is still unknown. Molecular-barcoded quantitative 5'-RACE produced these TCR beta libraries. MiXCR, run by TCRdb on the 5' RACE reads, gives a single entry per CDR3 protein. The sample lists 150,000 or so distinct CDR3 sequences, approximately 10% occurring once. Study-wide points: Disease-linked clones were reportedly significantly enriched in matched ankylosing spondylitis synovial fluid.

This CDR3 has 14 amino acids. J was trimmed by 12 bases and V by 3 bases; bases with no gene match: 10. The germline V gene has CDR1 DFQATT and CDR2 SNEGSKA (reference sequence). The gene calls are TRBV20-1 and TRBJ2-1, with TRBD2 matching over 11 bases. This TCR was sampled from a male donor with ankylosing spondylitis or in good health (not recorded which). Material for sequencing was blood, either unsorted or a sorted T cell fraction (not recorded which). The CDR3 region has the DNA TGCAGTGCTAGTTCGCTAGCGGGAGGTTTCGGGCAGTTCTTC. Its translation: CSASSLAGGFGQFF.